The present T cell receptor (beta chain) was sequenced within a study of T cells after yellow fever vaccination. General observations from the study: Of the clonotypes, a small share occurred in both CD4 and CD8 compartments.

TCRdb fed the 5' RACE reads into MiXCR, producing one record per CDR3 protein. The table records 120,000 or so distinct CDR3 sequences, 6.5% to 9% of them present only once. This clonotype was observed many times. What it binds is not known. Germline assignment: CDR1 MDHEN and CDR2 SYDVKM. The CDR3 loop spans 12 amino acids. The V gene lost 6 bases and the J gene lost 7 bases, with 10 bases spanning the gap. Sample: CD4+ T cells sorted from PBMCs, taken roughly seven weeks after the first yellow fever vaccination. The J gene is TRBJ1-5, the V gene TRBV28; unclear D gene. The receptor was isolated from a man younger than 35 who received the YFV17D yellow fever vaccine. Here the CDR3 reads CASREESQPQHF. CDR3 bases: TGTGCCAGCAGAGAAGAAAGCCAGCCCCAGCATTTT.